This TCR beta chain was recorded in a study of T cells expressing NK-cell markers. The CDR3 contains 15 residues. Looked up from germline, CDR1 is DFQATT and CDR2 is SNEGSKA (reference sequence). TCRdb re-called the 5' RACE reads and gives one entry per CDR3 protein, without DNA. The sample data list about 260,000 distinct CDR3 sequences. The source material was blood T cells: a sorted CD56 or NKG2C T cell subset, CD4+ or CD8+ T cells, or bulk PBMC T cells (not recorded which). The genes are TRBV20-1 and TRBJ2-1; there is no DNA to check the TCRdb D call of TRBD2. This clonotype was obtained from a man between 18 and 35 years old in good health. The CDR3 spells CSARPGLAGYNEQFF.